These 20 T cell receptor beta chains originate from one sample sequenced in a study of PD-1 blockade in mismatch repair-deficient tumors. Using immunoSEQ multiplex PCR, the repertoire was profiled, and TCRdb retains in-frame clones only, with some absent. Among over 75,000 clones, about 85% were seen once, and the ten largest hold more than 2.5%. The specimen comprised peripheral blood, sampled 12 weeks after starting pembrolizumab. These receptors came from an adult with mismatch repair-deficient cancer.

The chain combines TRBV11-2 with TRBJ2-7; 10 bases align to TRBD2. Losses at the gene ends were 4 bases for V and 5 bases for J; bases not matched to a gene: 17. The CDR3 loop spans 18 amino acids. The germline V gene has CDR1 SGHAT and CDR2 FQNNGV. The CDR3: CASSSLPALAGAPHEQYF. The DNA of the CDR3 is TGTGCCAGCAGCTCCCTGCCGGCTCTAGCGGGAGCCCCCCACGAGCAGTACTTC. The whole variable domain, remainder taken from reference TRBV11-2 and TRBJ2-7, is EAGVAQSPRYKIIEKRQSVAFWCNPISGHATLYWYQQILGQGPKLLIQFQNNGVVDDSQLPKDRFSAERLKGVDSTLKIQPAKLEDSAVYLCASSSLPALAGAPHEQYFGPGTRLTVT.

This sequence joins TRBV5-5 and TRBJ2-7, with D possibly being TRBD1 (5 bases). The CDR3 length is 14 residues. Looked up from germline, CDR1 is SGHKS and CDR2 is YYEKEE (reference sequence). V was pared by 3 bases and J by 0 bases, with 10 bases between. Here the CDR3 reads CASSSGIRSYEQYF. The CDR3, as DNA: TGTGCCAGCAGCTCAGGGATTCGCTCCTACGAGCAGTACTTC.

The rearrangement links TRBV7-2 to TRBJ2-1; D possibly matches TRBD1 or TRBD2 (6 bases each). The germline V gene has CDR1 SGHTA and CDR2 FQGNSA. The CDR3 is made up of 15 amino acids. V lost 5 bases and J lost 4, with 15 bases in between. This CDR3 reads CASSQWGAEYNEQFF. CDR3 DNA sequence: TGTGCCAGCAGCCAGTGGGGGGCAGAATACAATGAGCAGTTCTTC.

The CDR3 region is CASRAGGTGELFF. The CDR3 nucleotides are TGTGCCAGCAGGGCTGGGGGCACCGGGGAGCTGTTTTTT. J is TRBJ2-2 and V is TRBV6-4; D possibly matches TRBD1 or TRBD2 (5 bases each). V lost 6 bases to trimming and J lost 4 bases, with 9 bases between them. Looked up from germline, CDR1 is MRHNA and CDR2 is SNTAGT. This CDR3 contains 13 residues.

The chain couples TRBV29-1 to TRBJ2-1; D not certain. CDR1 is SQVTM, CDR2 ANQGSEA, per germline. The CDR3 runs 15 residues. Between the trimmed V and J ends, which lost 6 bases and 0 bases, there was a span of 15 bases. DNA for the CDR3: TGCAGCGTCGTCATCGACGGCAGCTCCTACAATGAGCAGTTCTTC. The encoded protein is CSVVIDGSSYNEQFF.

The chain has TRBV6-5 and TRBJ1-5, with D uncertain. Trimming took 6 bases from V and 8 from J, leaving 14 bases between them. In germline, CDR1 is MNHEY, CDR2 SVGAGI. This CDR3 has 13 amino acids. As DNA, the CDR3 is TGTGCCAGCAGGTGGAGGAAGAGTGAGCCCCAGCATTTT. Protein product: CASRWRKSEPQHF.

V is TRBV9 and J is TRBJ2-1; the match to TRBD2 covers 12 bases. V trimming: 2 bases; J trimming: 7 bases; junction bases outside the gene matches: 4. Germline CDR1 and CDR2: SGDLS and YYNGEE. The CDR3 is 15 residues long. CDR3 sequence (DNA): TGTGCCAGCAGCGTTTCTAGCGGGAGGGCAAATGAGCAGTTCTTC. Translating it yields CASSVSSGRANEQFF.

This clone was seen just once. The chain recombines TRBV6-5 with TRBJ1-4, with D unclear. This CDR3 spans 14 amino acids. V was trimmed by 6 bases and J by 6 bases, leaving 14 bases between them. From germline, CDR1 is MNHEY and CDR2 SVGAGI. The DNA for the CDR3 is TGTGCCAGCAGCCTCGTTACGGGGTATGAAAAACTGTTTTTT. Translation: CASSLVTGYEKLFF.

The chain joins TRBV27 to TRBJ1-1; unclear D gene. V was clipped by 6 bases and J by 11 bases, with 19 bases between them. Per the germline V gene, CDR1 is MNHEY and CDR2 is SMNVEV (reference sequence). CDR3 length: 13 residues. The CDR3 reads CASSPNSGLNAFF. The CDR3 DNA follows: TGTGCCAGCAGCCCAAATAGCGGGCTCAACGCTTTCTTT.

V usage is TRBV9 and J usage is TRBJ1-4; 7 bases map to TRBD1. CDR1 and CDR2 (germline): SGDLS, YYNGEE. The CDR3 sequence is 17 residues long. V gave up 5 bases and J gave up 4 bases; unmatched junction bases: 14. As DNA, the CDR3 is TGTGCCAGCAGTGCTAGGGAGGGACAGTTGATTAATGAAAAACTGTTTTTT. Protein product: CASSAREGQLINEKLFF.

The chain is built from TRBV27 and TRBJ1-1; maybe TRBD1 (6 bases). There are 13 residues in the CDR3. V lost 3 bases and J lost 5, with 10 bases in between. The germline CDR1 and CDR2 sequences are MNHEY and SMNVEV (reference sequence). The CDR3 nucleotides are TGTGCCAGCAGTTTGTACAGGGTTACTGAAGCTTTCTTT. Translated, it gives CASSLYRVTEAFF.

V is TRBV27 and J is TRBJ2-1; possible D gene TRBD2, 6 bases. The V gene's germline CDR1 is MNHEY and CDR2 SMNVEV (reference sequence). Between the trimmed V and J ends, which lost 0 bases and 7 bases, there was a span of 10 bases. The CDR3 contains 14 residues. The DNA of the CDR3 is TGTGCCAGCAGTTTATCCGGGAGTCAGAATGAGCAGTTCTTC. As protein: CASSLSGSQNEQFF.

The chain uses TRBV7-2 and TRBJ1-2, with 8 nucleotides matching TRBD1. The CDR3 contains 13 residues. The ends lost 6 bases at V and 7 bases at J; junction bases unmatched: 7. Germline CDR1 and CDR2: SGHTA and FQGNSA. The CDR3 sequence is CASSNDRGIGYTF. The CDR3 nucleotides are TGTGCCAGCAGTAACGACAGGGGAATTGGCTACACCTTC.

This CDR3 is CASSLLSNTEAFF. The CDR3 DNA reads TGCGCCAGCAGCCTTCTTTCGAACACTGAAGCTTTCTTT. This chain uses TRBV5-1 with TRBJ1-1; D gene ambiguous. In germline, CDR1 is SGHRS, CDR2 YFSETQ. V lost 4 bases, J lost 1 base, and 8 bases lay in between. This CDR3 spans 13 amino acids.

This clone was picked up one time. The J gene is TRBJ2-5, the V gene TRBV19; D is possibly TRBD1 (6 bases). Per the germline V gene, CDR1 is LNHDA and CDR2 is SQIVND (reference sequence). Deletions cut 6 bases from V and 5 bases from J, with 13 bases between. The CDR3 sequence is 13 residues long. CDR3 sequence: CASRQQGMETQYF. CDR3 coding DNA: TGTGCCAGTAGACAACAGGGCATGGAGACCCAGTACTTC. The full variable domain, its missing parts supplied by reference TRBV19 and TRBJ2-5, is DGGITQSPKYLFRKEGQNVTLSCEQNLNHDAMYWYRQDPGQGLRLIYYSQIVNDFQKGDIAEGYSVSREKKESFPLTVTSAQKNPTAFYLCASRQQGMETQYFGPGTRLLVL.

The table lists this clone with a few counts. The chain is built from TRBV4-3 and TRBJ2-4; unclear D gene. CDR1 LGHNA and CDR2 YSLEER come from the germline V gene. V lost 1 base and J 7 bases, leaving 14 bases between the germline ends. The CDR3 has 15 amino acids. The CDR3 protein is CASSQGWQAGNIQYF. The DNA for the CDR3 is TGCGCCAGCAGCCAAGGGTGGCAGGCAGGTAACATTCAGTACTTC.

This chain links TRBV11-3 with TRBJ1-4; no firm D call. The CDR3 extends over 14 amino acids. Germline CDR1 SGHNT, CDR2 YENEEA. The germline V and J ends were trimmed by 3 bases and 3 bases, with 8 bases remaining between them. The CDR3 DNA sequence: TGTGCCAGCAGCTTCCGTACGGCTAATGAAAAACTGTTTTTT. Its translation is CASSFRTANEKLFF.

The V call is TRBV6-6, the J call TRBJ2-7; 9 bases are a match to TRBD1. V dropped 6 bases and J dropped 2; count of bases not matched to a gene: 8. Germline CDR1 reads MNHNY; CDR2 reads SVGAGI (reference sequence). The CDR3 has 15 residues. The CDR3: CASRGAGTGTYEQYF. The CDR3 coding sequence is TGTGCCAGCAGGGGCGCCGGGACAGGGACCTACGAGCAGTACTTC.

The V call is TRBV7-9, the J call TRBJ2-7, with D unclear. V dropped 10 bases and J dropped 3 bases, with 13 bases sitting between them. Germline CDR1 is SEHNR and CDR2 is FQNEAQ (reference sequence). The CDR3 runs to 12 residues. This CDR3 reads CATTFERYEQYF. For the CDR3, the DNA is TGTGCCACTACTTTTGAACGCTACGAGCAGTACTTC.

With respect to this clone: At one end, the junction sequence differs from germline, possibly due to a read error. This sequence joins TRBV6-5 and TRBJ1-2, with 10 nucleotides matching TRBD1. CDR1 and CDR2 from the germline V gene are MNHEY and SVGAGI. The length of the CDR3 is 14 residues. The CDR3: CASTLNRDRGCGNF. For the CDR3, the DNA is TGTGCCAGCACTCTCAACCGGGACAGGGGATGTGGAAACTTC.